This record looks at one TCR beta chain sequence and its context. The data are from a study of blood T cell repertoires in COVID-19. At the level of the study: Collection of acute and convalescent COVID-19 samples took place in the United States, Italy and Spain. PBMCs, B-cell-depleted T cells, or T cells were the source of the cDNA or gDNA that made up the material.

Under the authors' procedure: It was from reference gene primer amplification that nucleated cell counts were estimated. Method: immunoSEQ multiplex PCR; TCRdb's copy keeps in-frame clones and lacks some. The DNA was the basis for D and trimming; V, J and clone size are from that table. The sample contains tens of thousands of clones, around nine tenths of which appear only once. The sequence was obtained from a woman aged 55-70 years with COVID-19, enrolled during active disease. The specimen sequenced was peripheral blood.

The CDR3 DNA is TGCGCCAGCAGCTTGGCCGTAGGGCAGGAGGGAGAAAAACTGTTTTTT. It codes for CASSLAVGQEGEKLFF. V gene TRBV5-1 combines with J gene TRBJ1-4; D is undetermined. CDR3 length: 16 amino acids. In germline, CDR1 is SGHRS, CDR2 YFSETQ. Between the trimmed V and J ends, which lost 0 bases and 8 bases, there was a span of 17 bases. The entire variable domain, with the rest obtained from reference TRBV5-1 and TRBJ1-4, is as follows: KAGVTQTPRYLIKTRGQQVTLSCSPISGHRSVSWYQQTPGQGLQFLFEYFSETQRNKGNFPGRFSGRQFSNSRSEMNVSTLELGDSALYLCASSLAVGQEGEKLFFGSGTQLSVL.